This is a list of T cell receptor beta chains from one sample in a study of T cells in tumors after PD-1 blockade. Generated by immunoSEQ multiplex PCR, the TCRdb table keeps only in-frame clones and is missing some. The profile covers some 48,000 clones, with nearly 80% appearing a single time and 15% to 20% taken by the ten largest. The input for sequencing was PBMCs, taken before anti-PD-1 treatment. These TCRs come from a human donor with basal cell carcinoma. Both conserved end residues are part of each CDR3. A D gene is named only where the DNA matches it firmly. Expanded clones get a size class; other rows say once, few or many, or leave the size out.

v_gene	j_gene	d_gene	abundance	CDR3nt	CDR3aa
TRBV2	TRBJ2-5	TRBD2	once	TGTGCCAGCAGGGTGACTAGCGGGGGAGAAGAGACCCAGTACTTC	CASRVTSGGEETQYF
TRBV10-3	TRBJ2-1	NA	NA	TGTGCCATCAGTGAGTCGGCGGGGAACAATGAGCAGTTCTTC	CAISESAGNNEQFF
TRBV6-5	TRBJ2-1	NA	NA	TGTGCCAGCAGTTCCCTAGCGACTGATGAGCAGTTCTTC	CASSSLATDEQFF
TRBV7-9	TRBJ1-1	NA	once	TGTGCCAGCAGCTTGGGGGGAGGGACTGAAGCTTTCTTT	CASSLGGGTEAFF
TRBV11-3	TRBJ2-1	NA	NA	TGTGCCAGCAGCTTAGGCTTTCAGGGGACCTATGAGCAGTTCTTC	CASSLGFQGTYEQFF
TRBV3-1/TRBV3-2	TRBJ1-2	NA	NA	TGTGCCAGCAGCCCCTTCGGGGGGAGGCATGGCTACACCTTC	CASSPFGGRHGYTF
TRBV25-1	TRBJ1-1	TRBD1	NA	TGTGCCAGCAGCCCCTGGGGTAGGACAGGCAACACTGAAGCTTTCTTT	CASSPWGRTGNTEAFF
TRBV4-1	TRBJ1-1	NA	few	TGCGCCAGCAGCCAAGACCGTTACACTGAAGCTTTCTTT	CASSQDRYTEAFF
TRBV30	TRBJ1-3	TRBD1	NA	TGTGCCGGACAGGGCCCGAGTTCTGGAAACACCATATATTTT	CAGQGPSSGNTIYF
TRBV30	TRBJ2-7	NA	NA	TGTGCCTGGAGTGTATCGGCTTCCTACGAGCAGTACTTC	CAWSVSASYEQYF
TRBV30	TRBJ1-5	NA	few	TGTGCCTGGAGTGCCCTGGGGGTTAGCAATCAGCCCCAGCATTTT	CAWSALGVSNQPQHF
TRBV11-1	TRBJ2-5	NA	once	TGTGCCAGCAGCCCCCGGGACACGCAAGAGACCCAGTACTTC	CASSPRDTQETQYF
TRBV19	TRBJ2-7	TRBD1	once	TGTGCCAGTAGTGGGCAACAGGGGGCGGGCAAGACCTACGAGCAGTACTTC	CASSGQQGAGKTYEQYF
TRBV28	TRBJ1-1	NA	few	TGTGCCAGCAGTTTCCCGGGGGGGACTGAAGCTTTCTTT	CASSFPGGTEAFF
TRBV5-1	TRBJ1-1	TRBD1	NA	TGCGCCAGCAGCCAACTGACAGGGAGGAACACTGAAGCTTTCTTT	CASSQLTGRNTEAFF
TRBV10-2	TRBJ2-3	NA	NA	TGCGCCAGTCATAGCGGAGGCCCCAGGGATACGCAGTATTTT	CASHSGGPRDTQYF
TRBV28	TRBJ1-4	NA	few	TGTGCCAGCAGCTCGAGGGAAGGTGAAAAACTGTTTTTT	CASSSREGEKLFF
TRBV6-1	TRBJ1-4	TRBD1	NA	TGTGCCAGCAGTGAAGCCAACAGGGGGAGGGAAAAACTGTTTTTT	CASSEANRGREKLFF
TRBV29-1	TRBJ2-7	NA	few	TGCAGCGCAATCGACATGGGGGACCCTCGCTACGAGCAGTACTTC	CSAIDMGDPRYEQYF
TRBV9	TRBJ2-7	NA	NA	TGTGCCAGCAGCGTGAAGGGTAGCTCCTACGAGCAGTACTTC	CASSVKGSSYEQYF
TRBV9	TRBJ1-1	NA	NA	TGTGCCAGCAGCGCCCCCGATCGAAGCACTGAAGCTTTCTTT	CASSAPDRSTEAFF
TRBV5-1	TRBJ2-1	NA	NA	TGCGCCAGCACTCGGGGCGGGATCAGCTCCTACAATGAGCAGTTCTTC	CASTRGGISSYNEQFF
TRBV7-3	TRBJ2-6	NA	NA	TGTGCCAGCAGCTTAAGTGGATCTGGGGCCAACGTCCTGACTTTC	CASSLSGSGANVLTF
TRBV28	TRBJ1-1	NA	NA	TGTGCCAGCAGTTCCGCAGGGCTGAACACTGAAGCTTTCTTT	CASSSAGLNTEAFF
TRBV6-5	TRBJ2-3	NA	NA	TGTGCCAGCAGTAAGATCGGCACAGATACGCAGTATTTT	CASSKIGTDTQYF